Described below is a single TCR beta chain sequence and its context. This entry is derived from a study of blood T cell repertoires in COVID-19. Background on the study: Both acute and convalescent COVID-19 samples were obtained from the United States, Italy and Spain.

Here immunoSEQ multiplex PCR was the method, and the copy in TCRdb shows in-frame clones only, minus some. The sample carries 120,000 to 150,000 clones, around three quarters recorded once. What was sequenced was peripheral blood. This TCR was sampled from a man in his 60s with acute or convalescent COVID-19.

CDR3 bases: TGTGCCAGCAGCCCTCAGGAGGCCGGGGAGCTGTTTTTT. Protein: CASSPQEAGELFF. The V and J genes are TRBV14 and TRBJ2-2, with D maybe TRBD2 (5 bases). Germline V gives CDR1 SGHDN, CDR2 FVKESK. The CDR3 extends over 13 amino acids. Trimming took off 4 bases at V and 6 bases at J, with 9 bases between the two ends.